This TCR beta chain derives from a study of blood T cell repertoires in COVID-19. As for the study in general: From T cells, B-cell-depleted T cells, or PBMCs came the material, which was cDNA or gDNA.

Generated by immunoSEQ multiplex PCR, the TCRdb table keeps only in-frame clones and is missing some. The data hold under 200,000 clones, with 85% to 95% observed a single time. CDR1 is MNHEY, CDR2 SVGAGI, per germline. There are 14 residues in the CDR3. The junction had 9 bases not matched to a gene; V was cut back by 7 bases and J by 7 bases. This TCR came from a man aged 50-60 years with acute or convalescent COVID-19. The chain combines TRBV6-5 with TRBJ1-4; 7 bases agree with TRBD1. Sequenced input: peripheral blood. For the CDR3, the DNA is TGTGCCAGCACCGAGGACAGGCTTCGTGAAAAACTGTTTTTT. Amino acids: CASTEDRLREKLFF.